Listed below are T cell receptor beta chains from one sample, sequenced in a study of blood T cells in healthy people across ages. One entry per CDR3 protein results from TCRdb running MiXCR on the 5' RACE reads. The sample holds approximately 780,000 distinct CDR3 sequences, roughly 26% seen once. In addition, the sample was reused for a study of T cells of mothers and their children.

The sequenced sample was blood. These receptors all come from a boy between 10 and 17 years old in good health. Both conserved end residues are part of each CDR3. Fields, in order: clone size, J gene, V gene, D gene, CDR3 protein, CDR3 DNA. D genes are given only for firm matches. Where a row states a size, it is once, few, many or the class of an expanded clone; other rows omit it.

many	TRBJ2-3	TRBV6-4	TRBD2	CASSDGTGGTDTQYF	TGTGCCAGCAGTGACGGAACGGGGGGTACAGATACGCAGTATTTT
-	TRBJ2-1	TRBV30	TRBD2	CAWKRGSYNEQFF	TGTGCCTGGAAGCGCGGGAGCTACAATGAGCAGTTCTTC
-	TRBJ2-5	TRBV29-1	-	CSVQVVTQETQYF	TGCAGCGTTCAGGTTGTCACCCAAGAGACCCAGTACTTC
-	TRBJ2-3	TRBV15	-	CVTSRDVGQGDPDTQYF	TGTGTCACCAGCAGAGATGTGGGGCAGGGCGACCCAGATACGCAGTATTTT
few	TRBJ2-1	TRBV2	-	CASSRQVSHLNEQFF	TGTGCCAGCAGTCGACAGGTTTCCCACTTGAATGAGCAGTTCTTC
-	TRBJ2-1	TRBV6-5	-	CASGGTSYNEQFF	TGTGCCAGCGGGGGGACCTCCTACAATGAGCAGTTCTTC
-	TRBJ2-1	TRBV28	-	CASTLWGAGEYNEQFF	TGTGCCAGCACCCTTTGGGGGGCCGGGGAGTACAATGAGCAGTTCTTC
-	TRBJ2-1	TRBV5-6	-	CASSLWGGVDNEQFF	TGTGCCAGCAGCTTGTGGGGAGGCGTAGACAATGAGCAGTTCTTC
-	TRBJ2-5	TRBV6-5	TRBD2	CASRNAGGPGTQYF	TGTGCCAGCAGGAACGCGGGGGGGCCGGGGACCCAGTACTTC
-	TRBJ2-7	TRBV6-1	-	CASSKGTLAYEQYF	TGTGCCAGCAGCAAAGGGACATTAGCCTACGAGCAGTACTTC
-	TRBJ2-1	TRBV3-1	TRBD1	CASSQRSGQGYNEQFF	TGTGCCAGCAGCCAACGGTCGGGACAGGGGTACAATGAGCAGTTCTTC
-	TRBJ2-7	TRBV5-1	TRBD2	CASSVGLAGVSYEQYF	TGCGCCAGCAGCGTGGGACTAGCGGGGGTGTCCTACGAGCAGTACTTC
few	TRBJ2-1	TRBV11-1	TRBD1	CASSLTGTGVYNEQFF	TGTGCCAGCAGCTTGACCGGGACAGGGGTGTACAATGAGCAGTTCTTC
few	TRBJ2-5	TRBV5-1	TRBD2	CASSSGLAGRETQYF	TGCGCCAGCAGCTCGGGACTAGCGGGGAGAGAGACCCAGTACTTC
-	TRBJ2-7	TRBV6-5	TRBD2	CASTEASGFYEQYF	TGTGCCAGCACAGAGGCTAGCGGCTTCTACGAGCAGTACTTC
-	TRBJ2-6	TRBV5-1	-	CASRSTGPGANVLTF	TGCGCCAGCAGGAGCACGGGGCCTGGGGCCAACGTCCTGACTTTC
-	TRBJ2-7	TRBV11-2	-	CASSLDFPAIIIAYEQYF	TGTGCCAGCAGCTTAGATTTTCCAGCCATTATAATAGCCTACGAGCAGTACTTC
few	TRBJ2-5	TRBV5-1	TRBD1	CASSPGQGGTQYF	TGCGCCAGCAGCCCCGGACAGGGAGGGACCCAGTACTTC
many	TRBJ1-6	TRBV24-1	TRBD1	CATSTGVDSSPLHF	TGTGCCACCTCGACAGGGGTTGATAGTTCACCCCTCCACTTT
-	TRBJ2-3	TRBV7-9	TRBD2	CASSLYRLAASTDTQYF	TGTGCCAGCAGCTTGTATCGGCTAGCGGCTAGCACAGATACGCAGTATTTT
-	TRBJ2-5	TRBV27	-	CASIFCASSLKGPQETQYF	-
-	TRBJ1-1	TRBV5-1	TRBD1	CASSREQGAEAFF	TGCGCCAGCAGCCGAGAACAGGGGGCTGAAGCTTTCTTT
few	TRBJ2-5	TRBV29-1	TRBD2	CSVDPGLAGEETQYF	TGCAGCGTTGATCCGGGACTAGCGGGGGAAGAGACCCAGTACTTC
few	TRBJ2-1	TRBV7-2	TRBD2	CASSLGGQRGPLPGEQFF	TGTGCCAGCAGCTTGGGGGGTCAGCGGGGCCCCCTTCCTGGTGAGCAGTTCTTC
-	TRBJ2-7	TRBV7-9	-	CASSPKEGQGFYEQYF	TGTGCCAGCAGCCCTAAAGAGGGGCAGGGGTTTTACGAGCAGTACTTC